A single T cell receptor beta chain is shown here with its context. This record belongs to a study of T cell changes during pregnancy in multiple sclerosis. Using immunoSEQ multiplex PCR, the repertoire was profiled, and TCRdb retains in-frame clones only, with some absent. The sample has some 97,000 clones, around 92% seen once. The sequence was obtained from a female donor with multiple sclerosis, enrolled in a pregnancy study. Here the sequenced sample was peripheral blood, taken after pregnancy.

The chain's CDR3 is CASSLALAGGTQETQYF. The DNA of the CDR3 is TGTGCCAGCAGCTTAGCCCTAGCGGGGGGTACACAAGAGACCCAGTACTTC. The chain uses TRBV7-8 and TRBJ2-5, with TRBD2 matching over 11 bases. The CDR3 has 17 amino acids. The ends lost 0 bases at V and 2 bases at J; junction bases unmatched: 5. CDR1 SGHVS and CDR2 FQNEAQ come from the germline V gene.